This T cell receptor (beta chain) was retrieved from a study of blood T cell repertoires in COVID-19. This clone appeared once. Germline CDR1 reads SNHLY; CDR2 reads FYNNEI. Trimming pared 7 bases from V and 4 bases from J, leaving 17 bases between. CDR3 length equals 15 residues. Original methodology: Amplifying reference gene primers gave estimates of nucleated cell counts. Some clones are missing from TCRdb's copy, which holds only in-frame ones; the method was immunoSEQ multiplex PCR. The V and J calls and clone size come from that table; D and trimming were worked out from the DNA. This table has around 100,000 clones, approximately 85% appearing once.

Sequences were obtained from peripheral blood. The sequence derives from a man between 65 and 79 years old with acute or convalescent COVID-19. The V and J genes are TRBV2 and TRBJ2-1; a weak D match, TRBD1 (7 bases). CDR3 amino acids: CASTSQGGYYNEQFF. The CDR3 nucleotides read TGTGCCAGCACCTCCCAGGGGGGATATTACAATGAGCAGTTCTTC. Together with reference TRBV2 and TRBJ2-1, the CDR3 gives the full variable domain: EPEVTQTPSHQVTQMGQEVILRCVPISNHLYFYWYRQILGQKVEFLVSFYNNEISEKSEIFDDQFSVERPDGSNFTLKIRSTKLEDSAMYFCASTSQGGYYNEQFFGPGTRLTVL.